The rows below give T cell receptor beta chains drawn from one sample of a study of blood T cell repertoires in COVID-19. The repertoire was sequenced with immunoSEQ multiplex PCR; TCRdb's copy has only in-frame clones and lacks some. Of roughly 240,000 clones in the sample, 65% to 90% were seen once. The sequenced sample was peripheral blood. The receptors were sampled from a middle-aged man who had recovered from COVID-19. Each CDR3 is given with its conserved first and last residue. A D gene is named only where the DNA matches it firmly. Only part of the rows carry a size: once, few, many, or a class if the clone is expanded.

V gene: TRBV7-2
J gene: TRBJ2-1
D gene: TRBD2
clone size: NA
CDR3 protein: CASSFFTSGGAYNEQFF
CDR3 DNA: TGTGCCAGCAGCTTCTTCACTAGCGGGGGGGCCTACAATGAGCAGTTCTTC

V gene: TRBV6-6
J gene: TRBJ2-3
D gene: NA
clone size: NA
CDR3 protein: CASSYRPASTDTQYF
CDR3 DNA: TGTGCCAGCAGTTACCGTCCAGCGAGCACAGATACGCAGTATTTT

V gene: TRBV11-3
J gene: TRBJ1-3
D gene: NA
clone size: few
CDR3 protein: CASSTAAARTGNTIYF
CDR3 DNA: TGTGCCAGCAGCACCGCTGCCGCCAGAACTGGAAACACCATATATTTT

V gene: TRBV5-4
J gene: TRBJ1-6
D gene: TRBD1
clone size: NA
CDR3 protein: CASSLAGTGGSPLHF
CDR3 DNA: TGTGCCAGCAGCTTGGCCGGGACAGGGGGTTCACCCCTCCACTTT

V gene: TRBV6-5
J gene: TRBJ1-1
D gene: NA
clone size: NA
CDR3 protein: CASSRLPDQSAAFF
CDR3 DNA: TGTGCCAGCAGTCGACTACCCGATCAGAGCGCCGCTTTCTTT

V gene: TRBV3-1/TRBV3-2
J gene: TRBJ1-4
D gene: NA
clone size: NA
CDR3 protein: CASSQLVTGLNEKLFF
CDR3 DNA: TGTGCCAGCAGCCAACTTGTGACAGGACTTAATGAAAAACTGTTTTTT

V gene: TRBV20-1
J gene: TRBJ1-1
D gene: NA
clone size: NA
CDR3 protein: CSASPPGATNTEAFF
CDR3 DNA: TGCAGTGCTAGTCCGCCAGGGGCGACGAACACTGAAGCTTTCTTT

V gene: TRBV2
J gene: TRBJ1-1
D gene: NA
clone size: NA
CDR3 protein: CASAVGNTEAFF
CDR3 DNA: TGTGCCAGCGCGGTGGGGAACACTGAAGCTTTCTTT

V gene: TRBV11-3
J gene: TRBJ2-2
D gene: NA
clone size: NA
CDR3 protein: CASSQDTNTGELFF
CDR3 DNA: TGTGCCAGCAGCCAGGACACGAACACCGGGGAGCTGTTTTTT

V gene: TRBV4-3
J gene: TRBJ2-2
D gene: NA
clone size: NA
CDR3 protein: CASSQDYQGLTGELFF
CDR3 DNA: TGCGCCAGCAGCCAAGATTACCAGGGACTCACCGGGGAGCTGTTTTTT

V gene: TRBV11-2
J gene: TRBJ1-5
D gene: TRBD1
clone size: NA
CDR3 protein: CASSPPRGVGNQPQHF
CDR3 DNA: TGTGCCAGCAGCCCGCCCAGGGGGGTTGGCAATCAGCCCCAGCATTTT

V gene: TRBV30
J gene: TRBJ2-5
D gene: NA
clone size: NA
CDR3 protein: CAWSFRGGETQYF
CDR3 DNA: TGTGCCTGGAGCTTCAGGGGAGGGGAGACCCAGTACTTC

V gene: TRBV7-2
J gene: TRBJ2-7
D gene: TRBD2
clone size: NA
CDR3 protein: CASSFGTSGREYF
CDR3 DNA: TGTGCCAGCAGCTTTGGGACTAGCGGGAGGGAGTACTTC

V gene: TRBV7-2
J gene: TRBJ2-1
D gene: TRBD1
clone size: NA
CDR3 protein: CASSFSTGRDEQFF
CDR3 DNA: TGTGCCAGCAGCTTCTCGACAGGGCGCGATGAGCAGTTCTTC

V gene: TRBV29-1
J gene: TRBJ1-1
D gene: NA
clone size: once
CDR3 protein: CSVRDSATEAFF
CDR3 DNA: TGCAGCGTTCGGGATTCCGCCACTGAAGCTTTCTTT

V gene: TRBV18
J gene: TRBJ2-5
D gene: NA
clone size: NA
CDR3 protein: CASSRSQGAQETQYF
CDR3 DNA: TGTGCCAGCTCACGGTCGCAAGGAGCTCAAGAGACCCAGTACTTC

V gene: TRBV12-2
J gene: TRBJ1-1
D gene: NA
clone size: NA
CDR3 protein: CASRSRTDYENTEAFF
CDR3 DNA: TGTGCAAGTCGCTCCCGGACAGACTACGAGAACACTGAAGCTTTCTTT

V gene: TRBV3-1/TRBV3-2
J gene: TRBJ1-6
D gene: NA
clone size: NA
CDR3 protein: CASSQELLNSPLHF
CDR3 DNA: TGTGCCAGCAGCCAAGAATTATTGAATTCACCCCTCCACTTT

V gene: TRBV4-3
J gene: TRBJ2-3
D gene: NA
clone size: NA
CDR3 protein: CASSQEGTGSLTDTQYF
CDR3 DNA: TGCGCCAGCAGCCAAGAGGGGACTGGATCTCTCACAGATACGCAGTATTTT

V gene: TRBV30
J gene: TRBJ1-2
D gene: NA
clone size: few
CDR3 protein: CAWSGLSNGYGYTF
CDR3 DNA: TGTGCCTGGAGTGGGCTATCAAACGGGTATGGCTACACCTTC

V gene: TRBV4-3
J gene: TRBJ2-1
D gene: NA
clone size: NA
CDR3 protein: CASSQDSRGRMYNEQFF
CDR3 DNA: TGCGCCAGCAGCCAAGATTCGCGGGGGCGGATGTACAATGAGCAGTTCTTC

V gene: TRBV4-3
J gene: TRBJ1-2
D gene: TRBD1
clone size: NA
CDR3 protein: CASSQDKGAGGYTF
CDR3 DNA: TGCGCCAGCAGCCAAGATAAGGGGGCCGGTGGCTACACCTTC

V gene: TRBV5-1
J gene: TRBJ1-2
D gene: TRBD1
clone size: few
CDR3 protein: CASSPEAGQGHDGYTF
CDR3 DNA: TGCGCCAGCAGCCCGGAGGCCGGACAGGGCCACGATGGCTACACCTTC

V gene: TRBV12-3/TRBV12-4
J gene: TRBJ2-5
D gene: NA
clone size: NA
CDR3 protein: CASSGQYQETQYF
CDR3 DNA: TGTGCCAGCAGTGGACAGTACCAAGAGACCCAGTACTTC

V gene: TRBV6-5
J gene: TRBJ2-5
D gene: TRBD1
clone size: NA
CDR3 protein: CASRGTVLRETQYF
CDR3 DNA: TGTGCCAGCAGGGGGACAGTTCTCCGAGAGACCCAGTACTTC

V gene: TRBV18
J gene: TRBJ2-1
D gene: NA
clone size: NA
CDR3 protein: CASSTAVQGSEQFF
CDR3 DNA: TGTGCCAGCTCAACGGCCGTACAGGGTAGTGAGCAGTTCTTC

V gene: TRBV19
J gene: TRBJ1-2
D gene: NA
clone size: NA
CDR3 protein: CASSILRGGGYTF
CDR3 DNA: TGTGCCAGTAGTATTCTTCGGGGAGGCGGCTACACCTTC

V gene: TRBV11-2
J gene: TRBJ2-3
D gene: TRBD1
clone size: NA
CDR3 protein: CASSLGQGGTDTQYF
CDR3 DNA: TGTGCCAGCAGCCTAGGACAGGGGGGAACAGATACGCAGTATTTT

V gene: TRBV12-5
J gene: TRBJ1-2
D gene: NA
clone size: NA
CDR3 protein: CASGSTVNYGYTF
CDR3 DNA: TGTGCTAGTGGTTCGACAGTGAACTATGGCTACACCTTC

V gene: TRBV5-5
J gene: TRBJ2-3
D gene: NA
clone size: NA
CDR3 protein: CASSLAIDTQYF
CDR3 DNA: TGTGCCAGCAGCTTAGCAATTGATACGCAGTATTTT

V gene: TRBV19
J gene: TRBJ1-1
D gene: TRBD1
clone size: NA
CDR3 protein: CASTESLPGQGTNTEAFF
CDR3 DNA: TGTGCCAGTACCGAATCTCTCCCGGGACAGGGGACAAACACTGAAGCTTTCTTT

V gene: TRBV4-3
J gene: TRBJ1-2
D gene: NA
clone size: NA
CDR3 protein: CASSQESPASGGSGYTF
CDR3 DNA: TGCGCCAGCAGCCAAGAATCGCCGGCGAGCGGGGGCAGTGGCTACACCTTC

V gene: TRBV27
J gene: TRBJ1-1
D gene: NA
clone size: NA
CDR3 protein: CASSPHRTPEAFF
CDR3 DNA: TGTGCCAGCAGTCCACACAGGACCCCTGAAGCTTTCTTT

V gene: TRBV27
J gene: TRBJ1-5
D gene: NA
clone size: NA
CDR3 protein: CASSFSTRTGQPQHF
CDR3 DNA: TGTGCCAGCAGTTTCTCGACCCGAACAGGCCAGCCCCAGCATTTT

V gene: TRBV12-3/TRBV12-4
J gene: TRBJ2-7
D gene: NA
clone size: NA
CDR3 protein: CASSLGQIQYF
CDR3 DNA: TGTGCCAGCAGTTTAGGACAGATCCAGTACTTC

V gene: TRBV5-4
J gene: TRBJ1-4
D gene: NA
clone size: NA
CDR3 protein: CASKDSSNEKLFF
CDR3 DNA: TGTGCCAGCAAGGACAGCTCTAATGAAAAACTGTTTTTT

V gene: TRBV3-1/TRBV3-2
J gene: TRBJ2-1
D gene: NA
clone size: NA
CDR3 protein: CASSQDPRGLLYNEQFF
CDR3 DNA: TGTGCCAGCAGCCAAGATCCGCGGGGACTCCTCTACAATGAGCAGTTCTTC

V gene: TRBV24-1
J gene: TRBJ2-1
D gene: TRBD2
clone size: NA
CDR3 protein: CATSDPSGTSGGSSYNEQFF
CDR3 DNA: TGTGCCACCAGTGATCCTTCCGGGACTAGCGGGGGAAGTTCCTACAATGAGCAGTTCTTC

V gene: TRBV10-3
J gene: TRBJ1-2
D gene: TRBD1
clone size: NA
CDR3 protein: CATRPGQGSGYTF
CDR3 DNA: TGTGCCACCCGGCCCGGACAGGGATCTGGCTACACCTTC

V gene: TRBV27
J gene: TRBJ1-1
D gene: NA
clone size: NA
CDR3 protein: CASSLSNSLNTEAFF
CDR3 DNA: TGTGCCAGCAGTTTAAGCAACAGCCTGAACACTGAAGCTTTCTTT

V gene: TRBV7-2
J gene: TRBJ2-7
D gene: NA
clone size: NA
CDR3 protein: CASSLVGGSYEQYF
CDR3 DNA: TGTGCCAGCAGCTTAGTCGGAGGGTCCTACGAGCAGTACTTC

V gene: TRBV30
J gene: TRBJ2-3
D gene: NA
clone size: NA
CDR3 protein: CAWGSGFSTDTQYF
CDR3 DNA: TGTGCCTGGGGCTCGGGGTTTAGCACAGATACGCAGTATTTT

V gene: TRBV15
J gene: TRBJ2-7
D gene: TRBD2
clone size: NA
CDR3 protein: CATSRAASGVPTYEQYF
CDR3 DNA: TGTGCCACCAGCAGAGCAGCTAGCGGGGTTCCCACCTACGAGCAGTACTTC

V gene: TRBV2
J gene: TRBJ1-1
D gene: NA
clone size: NA
CDR3 protein: CASSVRENTEAFF
CDR3 DNA: TGTGCCAGCAGTGTCCGGGAGAACACTGAAGCTTTCTTT

V gene: TRBV10-3
J gene: TRBJ1-2
D gene: NA
clone size: NA
CDR3 protein: CAISEGREYGYTF
CDR3 DNA: TGTGCCATCAGTGAAGGGCGGGAGTATGGCTACACCTTC

V gene: TRBV7-2
J gene: TRBJ1-3
D gene: NA
clone size: NA
CDR3 protein: CASSSGISGNTIYF
CDR3 DNA: TGTGCCAGCAGCTCCGGGATCTCTGGAAACACCATATATTTT

V gene: TRBV29-1
J gene: TRBJ2-7
D gene: NA
clone size: NA
CDR3 protein: CSVVSGLLPSYEQYF
CDR3 DNA: TGCAGCGTTGTAAGTGGGCTTCTACCCTCCTACGAGCAGTACTTC

V gene: TRBV5-1
J gene: TRBJ2-5
D gene: NA
clone size: NA
CDR3 protein: CASSRSGHQETQYF
CDR3 DNA: TGCGCCAGCAGCCGCTCTGGCCACCAAGAGACCCAGTACTTC

V gene: TRBV21-1
J gene: TRBJ2-3
D gene: NA
clone size: NA
CDR3 protein: CASSPPGQEITDTQYF
CDR3 DNA: TGTGCCAGCAGCCCCCCAGGACAGGAGATCACAGATACGCAGTATTTT

V gene: TRBV7-8
J gene: TRBJ2-5
D gene: NA
clone size: NA
CDR3 protein: CASSFAATRGETQYF
CDR3 DNA: TGTGCCAGCAGCTTTGCTGCAACCCGGGGAGAGACCCAGTACTTC

V gene: TRBV4-1
J gene: TRBJ1-2
D gene: NA
clone size: many
CDR3 protein: CASSTYRANYGYTF
CDR3 DNA: TGCGCCAGCAGCACCTACAGAGCTAACTATGGCTACACCTTC

V gene: TRBV15
J gene: TRBJ2-3
D gene: TRBD2
clone size: NA
CDR3 protein: CATSRDRVLAGGDTQYF
CDR3 DNA: TGTGCCACCAGCAGAGATCGGGTACTAGCGGGGGGTGATACGCAGTATTTT

V gene: TRBV14
J gene: TRBJ2-7
D gene: TRBD1
clone size: NA
CDR3 protein: CASSLRQGVGEQYF
CDR3 DNA: TGTGCCAGCAGCCTAAGACAGGGTGTAGGCGAGCAGTACTTC

V gene: TRBV5-4
J gene: TRBJ2-3
D gene: TRBD2
clone size: NA
CDR3 protein: CASSHPTSAGDTQYF
CDR3 DNA: TGTGCCAGCAGCCATCCGACTAGCGCAGGAGATACGCAGTATTTT

V gene: TRBV7-9
J gene: TRBJ1-2
D gene: NA
clone size: NA
CDR3 protein: CASSLVRPSVGGYTF
CDR3 DNA: TGTGCCAGCAGCTTAGTGCGACCCTCGGTCGGGGGCTACACCTTC

V gene: TRBV30
J gene: TRBJ1-5
D gene: TRBD1
clone size: NA
CDR3 protein: CAWQTGSGYSNQPQHF
CDR3 DNA: TGTGCCTGGCAGACAGGGTCTGGGTATAGCAATCAGCCCCAGCATTTT

V gene: TRBV7-9
J gene: TRBJ2-7
D gene: TRBD1
clone size: NA
CDR3 protein: CASSAPGTGFDEQYF
CDR3 DNA: TGTGCCAGCAGCGCCCCCGGGACAGGGTTCGACGAGCAGTACTTC

V gene: TRBV5-1
J gene: TRBJ2-7
D gene: TRBD2
clone size: NA
CDR3 protein: CASSLLLAGAYEQYF
CDR3 DNA: TGCGCCAGCAGCTTGCTTCTAGCGGGGGCATACGAGCAGTACTTC